A single sample is the source of the 10 T cell receptor beta chains below, sequenced in a study of T cell responses to AZD1222 COVID-19 vaccine. Clones were sequenced by immunoSEQ multiplex PCR, and TCRdb holds only the in-frame ones, with some missing. The sample carries fewer than 130,000 clones, about 87% recorded once. Specimen: peripheral blood, collected 28 days after the second AZD1222 dose. The receptor set was obtained from an adult who received the AZD1222 COVID-19 vaccine.

This chain uses TRBV18 with TRBJ1-3; TRBD1 might be the D (5 bases). There are 15 residues in the CDR3. CDR1 and CDR2 from the germline V gene are KGHSH and LQKENI. Trimming shortened V by 2 bases and J by 1 base, and 9 bases separated the two germline ends. CDR3: CASSPGDGSGNTIYF. DNA for the CDR3: TGTGCCAGCTCACCAGGGGACGGATCTGGAAACACCATATATTTT.

The chain recombines TRBV19 with TRBJ2-2; the D gene is possibly TRBD2 (6 bases). Trimming took off 5 bases at V and 0 bases at J, with 19 bases between the two ends. The CDR3 length is 18 residues. Germline lookup yields CDR1 LNHDA and CDR2 SQIVND (reference sequence). CDR3 DNA: TGTGCCAGTAGTTCGGACCGTGGGAGGACACCGAACACCGGGGAGCTGTTTTTT. Amino acid sequence: CASSSDRGRTPNTGELFF.

The chain joins TRBV27 to TRBJ2-2, with 10 bases fitting TRBD1. V was pared by 6 bases and J by 5 bases, with 12 bases of the junction left unmatched. Looked up from germline, CDR1 is MNHEY and CDR2 is SMNVEV (reference sequence). This CDR3 region has 17 residues. The CDR3 protein is CASRIRQGATRTGELFF. The DNA for the CDR3 is TGTGCCAGCAGGATAAGACAGGGGGCGACAAGGACCGGGGAGCTGTTTTTT.

Only a few counts were recorded for this clone. The chain links TRBV3-1 (or the pseudogene TRBV3-2) to TRBJ2-7, with D possibly matching TRBD2 (5 bases). Germline CDR1 LGHDT, CDR2 YNNKEL (reference sequence). V gave up 5 bases and J gave up 5 bases, with 16 bases separating them. The CDR3 contains 14 residues. The CDR3 DNA sequence: TGTGCCAGCAGCAGAGGTCGAGGGATCCACGAGCAGTACTTC. Translation gives CASSRGRGIHEQYF.

The CDR3 DNA follows: TGTGCCAGCAGTCCCGATAGCGGGAGAGGCTACAATGAGCAGTTCTTC. Amino acid sequence: CASSPDSGRGYNEQFF. This chain uses TRBV6-4 with TRBJ2-1, with 9 bases aligning to TRBD2. V was pared by 5 bases and J by 3 bases, with 8 bases of the junction left unmatched. This CDR3 contains 16 residues. Germline CDR1 reads MRHNA; CDR2 reads SNTAGT.

This chain's CDR3 is CASSPGPGYQPQHF. As DNA, the CDR3 is TGTGCCAGCAGTCCAGGGCCGGGATATCAGCCCCAGCATTTT. V and J are TRBV6-5 and TRBJ1-5, with TRBD1 as a possible D gene (5 bases). Germline assignment: CDR1 MNHEY and CDR2 SVGAGI. V was shortened by 5 bases and J by 5 bases, with 13 bases between the two germline ends. The CDR3 totals 14 residues.

The chain has TRBV5-5 and TRBJ2-7; 7 bases match TRBD1. Germline loops: CDR1 SGHKS, CDR2 YYEKEE (reference sequence). This CDR3 is built from 15 residues. Unmatched junction bases numbered 4, after V lost 1 base and J lost 0 bases. The chain's CDR3 is CASSLSYRGSYEQYF. The DNA for the CDR3 is TGTGCCAGCAGCTTGAGCTACAGGGGCTCCTACGAGCAGTACTTC.

The chain combines TRBV3-1 (or the pseudogene TRBV3-2) with TRBJ1-2, with unresolved D. The ends were cut back, 1 base at V and 4 bases at J, with 7 bases in the middle. Germline-derived CDR1 and CDR2 are LGHDT and YNNKEL (reference sequence). The CDR3 spans 13 residues. CDR3 bases: TGTGCCAGCAGCCAAGGGGAGTTCTATGGCTACACCTTC. Its translation is CASSQGEFYGYTF.

The V call is TRBV3-1 (or the pseudogene TRBV3-2), the J call TRBJ2-3, with a tentative D call TRBD2 (6 bases). Germline CDR1 LGHDT, CDR2 YNNKEL (reference sequence). The CDR3 loop spans 15 amino acids. V lost 3 bases and J lost 1, with 11 bases in between. The DNA for the CDR3 is TGTGCCAGCAGCCACCTCGGAGGGGGCACAGATACGCAGTATTTT. Encoded protein: CASSHLGGGTDTQYF.

This chain joins TRBV5-1 and TRBJ1-4, with 8 bases lining up with TRBD1. V gave up 1 base and J gave up 3 bases; unmatched junction bases: 5. The CDR3 has 16 amino acids. Germline V gives CDR1 SGHRS, CDR2 YFSETQ. CDR3 sequence (DNA): TGCGCCAGCAGCTTGACAGGGGGAAGTTCTAATGAAAAACTGTTTTTT. It codes for CASSLTGGSSNEKLFF.